The 18 T cell receptor beta chains below all came from one sample that was sequenced in a study of response to subunit inactivated influenza vaccine. TCRdb used MiXCR to reprocess the RT-PCR reads, holding one entry per CDR3 protein. The repertoire holds about half a million distinct CDR3 sequences, with around 8% as singletons. Sequencing was performed on PBMCs from blood, taken around 2 years after vaccination. The receptors originated from a man between 50 and 69 years old who received an inactivated influenza vaccine.

This clonotype was found many times. The rearrangement joins TRBV3-1 to TRBJ2-1; maybe TRBD2 (5 bases). Trimming pared 1 base from V and 7 bases from J, leaving 11 bases between. Per the germline V gene, CDR1 is LGHDT and CDR2 is YNNKEL (reference sequence). The CDR3 is made up of 14 amino acids. CDR3 in amino acids: CASSQALRGNEQFF. The CDR3 DNA follows: TGTGCCAGCAGCCAAGCGCTGAGAGGGAATGAGCAGTTCTTC.

This clonotype showed up just a few times. V is TRBV11-1 and J is TRBJ2-2, with D possibly TRBD2 on 6 matching bases. Trimming pared 4 bases from V and 3 bases from J, leaving 21 bases between. Per the germline V gene, CDR1 is SGHAT and CDR2 is FQDESV (reference sequence). The CDR3 is made up of 18 amino acids. In nucleotides, the CDR3 is TGTGCCAGCAGCTCGGGCGGCGGGGTGGATGGATACACCGGGGAGCTGTTTTTT. This codes for CASSSGGGVDGYTGELFF.

This clonotype has a handful of counts. The chain joins TRBV5-1 to TRBJ2-3; no definite D call. Germline V gene lookup returns CDR1 SGHRS and CDR2 YFSETQ. CDR3 size: 16 residues. The germline V and J ends were trimmed by 4 bases and 1 base, with 16 bases remaining between them. The CDR3 bases are TGCGCCAGCAGCCCCCAGTTTTATTTCGGCACAGATACGCAGTATTTT. It encodes CASSPQFYFGTDTQYF.

This clonotype was detected many times. CDR3 sequence: CSAKPDRDLNIQYF. For the CDR3, the DNA is TGCAGTGCGAAGCCGGACAGGGACTTAAACATTCAGTACTTC. V and J are TRBV20-1 and TRBJ2-4; TRBD1 agrees at 8 bases. The V segment lost 6 bases and the J segment 6 bases; nucleotides outside the gene matches: 10. Germline loops: CDR1 DFQATT, CDR2 SNEGSKA (reference sequence). The CDR3 runs 14 residues.

This clonotype was counted between two and nine times. This chain connects TRBV5-1 to TRBJ2-7; tentative D call: TRBD1 (6 bases). The V and J ends lost 0 bases and 2 bases respectively, with 12 bases between them. In germline, CDR1 is SGHRS, CDR2 YFSETQ. The CDR3 extends over 15 amino acids. The chain's CDR3 is CASSLAGQFPYEQYF. The CDR3 nucleotides are TGCGCCAGCAGCTTGGCCGGACAGTTCCCCTACGAGCAGTACTTC.

In its sample, this clonotype was seen a few times. This sequence joins TRBV28 and TRBJ2-7; D tentatively reads TRBD1 or TRBD2 (5 bases each). CDR1 MDHEN and CDR2 SYDVKM come from the germline V gene. This CDR3 spans 15 amino acids. The V and J ends lost 5 bases and 0 bases respectively, with 14 bases between them. In nucleotides, the CDR3 is TGTGCCAGCAGTCGGGCCCCAGGGAGCTCCTACGAGCAGTACTTC. Amino acid sequence: CASSRAPGSSYEQYF.

This clonotype was counted only a few times. V gene TRBV7-9 combines with J gene TRBJ1-1; tentative D call: TRBD1 (6 bases). This CDR3 has 14 residues. Germline V gene data show CDR1 as SEHNR and CDR2 as FQNEAQ (reference sequence). V was cut by 3 bases and J by 8 bases, with 16 bases left in between. The CDR3 protein is CASSLRAGAREAFF. The CDR3 DNA follows: TGTGCCAGCAGCTTGCGAGCAGGGGCAAGGGAAGCTTTCTTT.

V is TRBV12-3 or TRBV12-4 and J is TRBJ2-1; 7 positions match TRBD2. The J segment lost 15 bases and the V segment lost 6 bases, leaving 11 bases of the junction unmatched. The CDR3 runs to 12 residues. CDR3 amino acids: CASSQRPGGAFF. The CDR3 DNA is TGTGCCAGCAGCCAAAGGCCGGGGGGAGCGTTCTTC.

Only a few counts were recorded for this clonotype. The chain combines TRBV14 with TRBJ2-7, with a weak D call TRBD2 (5 bases). V lost 2 bases and J lost 2, with 10 bases in between. This CDR3 has 14 amino acids. Looked up from germline, CDR1 is SGHDN and CDR2 is FVKESK. The CDR3 coding sequence is TGTGCCAGCAGCCAAAGGACTGCTACCTACGAGCAGTACTTC. This encodes CASSQRTATYEQYF. The whole variable domain, filled in from reference TRBV14 and TRBJ2-7, reads EAGVTQFPSHSVIEKGQTVTLRCDPISGHDNLYWYRRVMGKEIKFLLHFVKESKQDESGMPNNRFLAERTGGTYSTLKVQPAELEDSGVYFCASSQRTATYEQYFGPGTRLTVT.

This clonotype was counted between two and nine times. This chain uses TRBV11-2 with TRBJ2-1; D remains unclear. Germline CDR1 reads SGHAT; CDR2 reads FQNNGV. The CDR3 covers 13 residues. The ends were cut back, 1 base at V and 8 bases at J, with 9 bases in the middle. The CDR3 DNA reads as TGTGCCAGCAGCTTAGTTCGGCCTCATGAGCAGTTCTTC. Translating it yields CASSLVRPHEQFF.

The gene calls are TRBV28 and TRBJ1-2; D is unclear. V was trimmed by 10 bases and J by 7 bases, leaving 22 bases between them. Germline CDR1 reads MDHEN; CDR2 reads SYDVKM. This CDR3 spans 14 amino acids. This chain's CDR3 is CATDHLRATSGYTF. The CDR3 DNA reads TGTGCCACCGACCACCTTCGGGCCACATCTGGCTACACCTTC.

This clonotype was picked up a small number of times. The junction does not match germline at one end; this may be a read error. The CDR3 DNA follows: TGTGCCAGTAGTTGGGACAGTAAAGAGACCCAGTACTTC. Translation: CASSWDSKETQYF. This chain uses TRBV27 with TRBJ2-5; TRBD1 aligns across 7 bases. The CDR3 consists of 13 residues. Per the germline V gene, CDR1 is MNHEY and CDR2 is SMNVEV (reference sequence).

This chain joins TRBV6-5 and TRBJ2-7, with D perhaps matching TRBD1 (6 bases). The germline V gene has CDR1 MNHEY and CDR2 SVGAGI. V lost 0 bases, J lost 0 bases, and 12 bases lay in between. The length of the CDR3 is 16 residues. This CDR3 reads CASSYSSDRISYEQYF. CDR3 DNA: TGTGCCAGCAGTTACTCCAGTGACAGGATCTCCTACGAGCAGTACTTC.

This clonotype was observed many times. The V call is TRBV7-2, the J call TRBJ2-1; perhaps TRBD2 as D (5 bases). CDR3 length equals 13 residues. Germline assignment: CDR1 SGHTA and CDR2 FQGNSA. V was pared by 3 bases and J by 6 bases, with 9 bases between. CDR3 DNA sequence: TGTGCCAGCAGCTTGGACTGGACCAATGAGCAGTTCTTC. This sequence encodes CASSLDWTNEQFF.

This clonotype has more than one count but fewer than ten. This chain connects TRBV5-5 to TRBJ2-1, with TRBD1 matching over 8 bases. The germline gives CDR1 SGHKS, CDR2 YYEKEE (reference sequence). The junction had 12 bases not matched to a gene; V was cut back by 1 base and J by 12 bases. This CDR3 is built from 15 residues. The CDR3, as DNA: TGTGCCAGCAGCTTGACCGGGACAGGCCTATCCGGGCAGTTCTTC. Protein: CASSLTGTGLSGQFF.

The DNA of the CDR3 is TGTGCCAGCAGCCCGGCCCTCAGGAACACTGAAGCTTTCTTT. Residues: CASSPALRNTEAFF. The chain is built from TRBV5-5 and TRBJ1-1; D uncertain. Trimming left V 4 bases short and J 1 base short, with 11 bases between. Per germline, CDR1 SGHKS and CDR2 YYEKEE (reference sequence). The CDR3 covers 14 residues.

In this sample, this clonotype turned up many times. CDR3 protein: CASSQDGTRSSYEQYF. DNA for the CDR3: TGCGCCAGCAGCCAAGACGGGACTAGGTCTTCCTACGAGCAGTACTTC. V gene TRBV4-3 combines with J gene TRBJ2-7; 8 positions match TRBD2. Germline-derived CDR1 and CDR2 are LGHNA and YSLEER. CDR3 length: 16 residues. The junction had 5 bases not matched to a gene; V was cut back by 0 bases and J by 1 base.

This clonotype was observed at least ten times. V is TRBV2 and J is TRBJ1-4; D is perhaps TRBD1 (5 bases). The germline V and J ends were trimmed by 4 bases and 5 bases, with 14 bases remaining between them. The germline V gene has CDR1 SNHLY and CDR2 FYNNEI. CDR3 size: 15 residues. CDR3 nucleotides: TGTGCCAGCAGTGGAGGAGACAGCCTAAATGAAAAACTGTTTTTT. Translating gives CASSGGDSLNEKLFF.